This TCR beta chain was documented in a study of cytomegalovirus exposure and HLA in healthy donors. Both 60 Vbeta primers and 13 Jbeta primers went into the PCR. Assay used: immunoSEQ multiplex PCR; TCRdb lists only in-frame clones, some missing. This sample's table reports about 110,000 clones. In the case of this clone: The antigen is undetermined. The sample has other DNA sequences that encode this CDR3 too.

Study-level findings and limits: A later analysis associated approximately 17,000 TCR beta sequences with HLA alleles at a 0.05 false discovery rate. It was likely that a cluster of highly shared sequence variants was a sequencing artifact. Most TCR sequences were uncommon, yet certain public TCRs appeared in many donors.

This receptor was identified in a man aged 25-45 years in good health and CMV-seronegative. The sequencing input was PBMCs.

The CDR3 loop is CASSSLNTGELFF. The DNA for the CDR3 is TGCGCCAGCAGCAGCCTAAACACCGGGGAGCTGTTTTTT. V gene TRBV5-1 combines with J gene TRBJ2-2, with D unresolved. The CDR3 is made up of 13 amino acids. Germline loops: CDR1 SGHRS, CDR2 YFSETQ. Deletions cut 4 bases from V and 2 bases from J, with 6 bases between.